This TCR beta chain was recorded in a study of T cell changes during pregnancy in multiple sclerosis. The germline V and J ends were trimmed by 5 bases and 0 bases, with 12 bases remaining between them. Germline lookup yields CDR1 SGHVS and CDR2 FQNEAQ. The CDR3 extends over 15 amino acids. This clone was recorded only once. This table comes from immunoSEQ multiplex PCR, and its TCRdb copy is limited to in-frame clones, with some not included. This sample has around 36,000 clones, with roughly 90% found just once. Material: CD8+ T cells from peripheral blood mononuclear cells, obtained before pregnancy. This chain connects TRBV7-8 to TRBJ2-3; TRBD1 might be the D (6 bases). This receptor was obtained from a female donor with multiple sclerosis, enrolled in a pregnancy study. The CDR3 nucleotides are TGTGCCAGCAGCCTCGGGGACACTAGCACAGATACGCAGTATTTT. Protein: CASSLGDTSTDTQYF.